The T cell receptor beta chain described here comes from a study of response to subunit inactivated influenza vaccine. Overall study findings and caveats: Each seasonal influenza vaccination, the authors suggested, recruits few new T cells.

A note on this clonotype: Its antigen is unidentified.

TCRdb reanalysed the RT-PCR reads using MiXCR and keeps one entry per CDR3 protein. This table has about 800,000 distinct CDR3 sequences, roughly 20% appearing once. The V gene lost 6 bases and the J gene lost 0 bases, with 9 bases spanning the gap. Germline V gene lookup returns CDR1 DFQATT and CDR2 SNEGSKA (reference sequence). This CDR3 contains 13 residues. The sequence derives from a man aged 45-60 years who received an inactivated influenza vaccine. The rearrangement links TRBV20-1 to TRBJ2-1; D assignment may be TRBD1 or TRBD2 (5 bases each). The sample consisted of PBMCs from blood, taken 5 days after vaccination. The CDR3 region is CSAPGTSYNEQFF. CDR3 nucleotides: TGCAGTGCCCCAGGGACCTCCTACAATGAGCAGTTCTTC.